The 21 T cell receptor beta chains listed next were all sequenced from one sample in a study of T cell repertoires in cytomegalovirus infection. TCRdb called the reads again in MiXCR, with one record for every CDR3 protein. The data show 150,000 to 160,000 distinct CDR3 sequences, about a quarter seen once. Sequencing was carried out using PBMCs. The receptors derive from a human donor in good health (CMV status not recorded). Some clones in this sample may be carry-over from other donors' samples.

This chain connects TRBV7-8 to TRBJ2-5; no firm D call. Trimming shortened V by 0 bases and J by 2 bases, and 4 bases separated the two germline ends. Germline CDR1 and CDR2: SGHVS and FQNEAQ. This CDR3 contains 13 residues. The CDR3 here is CASSLAEQETQYF. CDR3 bases: TGTGCCAGCAGCTTAGCGGAGCAAGAGACCCAGTACTTC.

The chain joins TRBV15 to TRBJ2-4, with D tentatively TRBD1 (6 bases). Germline CDR1 reads LNHNV; CDR2 reads YYDKDF (reference sequence). CDR3 length: 16 amino acids. With 0 bases removed from V and 5 bases from J, the gap between germline ends came to 14 bases. In nucleotides, the CDR3 is TGTGCCACCAGCAGAGATTATTGGACAGATGAAAACATTCAGTACTTC. It translates to CATSRDYWTDENIQYF.

This clonotype was seen at least ten times. The chain links TRBV12-3 or TRBV12-4 to TRBJ2-5, with D maybe TRBD1 (5 bases). The CDR3 has 14 residues. The V end lost 2 bases, the J end lost 5 bases, and 12 bases lay between the germline ends. DNA of the CDR3: TGTGCCAGCAGTTTACTAGACAGTCCGGAGACCCAGTACTTC. This codes for CASSLLDSPETQYF.

This clonotype was detected ten times or more. The gene calls are TRBV7-3 and TRBJ1-1; perhaps TRBD1 as D (5 bases). Germline V gene sequence: CDR1 SGHTA, CDR2 FQGTGA. This CDR3 is 13 amino acids long. Trimming left V 2 bases short and J 11 bases short, with 15 bases between. The CDR3 loop is CASSLGTSTGAFF. CDR3 sequence (DNA): TGTGCCAGCAGCTTAGGGACTTCCACGGGCGCTTTCTTT.

The genes are TRBV19 and TRBJ2-1; D is uncertain. V lost 1 base to trimming and J lost 8 bases, with 3 bases between them. This CDR3 region has 11 residues. The germline V gene has CDR1 LNHDA and CDR2 SQIVND (reference sequence). The CDR3 sequence is CASSIVDEQFF. In DNA, the CDR3 is TGTGCCAGTAGTATAGTCGATGAGCAGTTCTTC.

This clonotype was recorded only once. V usage is TRBV20-1 and J usage is TRBJ2-5; D is ambiguous. The CDR3 loop spans 14 amino acids. In germline, CDR1 is DFQATT, CDR2 SNEGSKA (reference sequence). V was cut by 6 bases and J by 2 bases, with 16 bases left in between. Written as DNA, the CDR3 is TGCAGTGCCGGAAACATAGCAGGTCAAGAGACCCAGTACTTC. It encodes CSAGNIAGQETQYF.

In regard to this clonotype: A much larger clone lies a single base off, so this may be a read error. The rearrangement uses TRBV7-2 and TRBJ2-5; no clear D. CDR3 length: 14 residues. Germline CDR1 SGHTA, CDR2 FQGNSA. The V and J ends lost 8 bases and 0 bases respectively, with 13 bases between them. The CDR3 sequence is CASRPGPNQETQYF. In nucleotides, the CDR3 is TGTGCCAGCCGCCCCGGACCAAACCAAGAGACCCAGTACTTC.

The gene calls are TRBV28 and TRBJ1-1; 7 bases are shared with TRBD1. CDR1 is MDHEN and CDR2 is SYDVKM in the germline V gene. CDR3 length: 14 residues. After removal of 6 bases from V and 8 bases from J, the junction contained 12 bases not matched to a gene. The CDR3: CASRPGQTRREAFF. In DNA, the CDR3 is TGTGCCAGCAGACCGGGACAGACGAGGAGGGAAGCTTTCTTT.

This clonotype showed up many times. This rearrangement joins TRBV7-2 to TRBJ2-3, with TRBD2 identical over 9 bases. The germline V gene encodes CDR1 SGHTA and CDR2 FQGNSA. The CDR3 covers 17 residues. V dropped 5 bases and J dropped 1; count of bases not matched to a gene: 10. The CDR3 loop is CASSRELAGSRTDTQYF. The DNA for the CDR3 is TGTGCCAGCAGCCGAGAACTAGCGGGTTCACGCACAGATACGCAGTATTTT.

This clonotype was seen a few times. The chain recombines TRBV7-2 with TRBJ2-3; D perhaps matches TRBD2 (5 bases). The CDR3 contains 14 residues. The V and J ends lost 1 base and 6 bases respectively, with 11 bases between them. From germline, CDR1 is SGHTA and CDR2 FQGNSA. Here the CDR3 reads CASSLDGRGDTQYF. In DNA form, the CDR3 reads TGTGCCAGCAGCTTAGATGGCCGCGGGGATACGCAGTATTTT.

The sample holds many counts of this clonotype. The genes are TRBV12-3 or TRBV12-4 and TRBJ2-3; D is uncertain. The V gene lost 6 bases and the J gene lost 0 bases, with 4 bases spanning the gap. The CDR3 has 12 amino acids. The CDR3 region has the DNA TGTGCCAGCAGCGGGAGCACAGATACGCAGTATTTT. Translating it yields CASSGSTDTQYF.

Only one count was recorded for this clonotype. The CDR3 sequence: CASSQGLSYEQYF. CDR3 DNA sequence: TGTGCCAGCAGCCAGGGGCTTTCCTACGAGCAGTACTTC. The chain uses TRBV6-2 or TRBV6-3 and TRBJ2-7; perhaps TRBD1 as D (6 bases). CDR1 and CDR2 (germline): MNHEY, SVGEGT. This CDR3 comprises 13 residues. V lost 6 bases, J lost 1 base, and 10 bases lay in between.

This clonotype was found a few times. The J gene is TRBJ1-2, the V gene TRBV6-5, with 7 bases lining up with TRBD1. The ends lost 6 bases at V and 8 bases at J; junction bases unmatched: 6. Per the germline V gene, CDR1 is MNHEY and CDR2 is SVGAGI. The length of the CDR3 is 12 residues. CDR3: CASRITGAGYTF. CDR3 DNA: TGTGCCAGCAGGATAACAGGGGCCGGCTACACCTTC.

The V gene is TRBV7-2, the J gene TRBJ2-1; 7 positions agree with TRBD2. Trimming cost V 1 base and J 9 bases; bases outside gene matches: 3. The CDR3 has 13 amino acids. From germline, CDR1 is SGHTA and CDR2 FQGNSA. The CDR3 protein is CASSLVGGGEQFF. The CDR3 nucleotides are TGTGCCAGCAGCTTAGTGGGGGGGGGTGAGCAGTTCTTC.

In this sample, this clonotype turned up many times. CDR3 sequence reads: CASSTLAGGAYEQYF. Written as DNA, the CDR3 is TGTGCCAGCAGCACCCTCGCGGGAGGGGCCTACGAGCAGTACTTC. The chain carries TRBV7-6 and TRBJ2-7; 9 bases agree with TRBD2. Per germline, CDR1 SGHVS and CDR2 FNYEAQ. Trimming removed 5 bases from V and 2 bases from J; junction bases left unmatched: 7. The CDR3 extends over 15 amino acids.

This clonotype was seen once. CDR3 amino acids: CASSFRQASSYEQYF. The DNA of the CDR3 is TGTGCCAGCAGTTTCCGACAGGCTAGCTCCTACGAGCAGTACTTC. The rearrangement links TRBV28 to TRBJ2-7, with D possibly matching TRBD1 (6 bases). Germline assignment: CDR1 MDHEN and CDR2 SYDVKM. This CDR3 spans 15 amino acids. Deletions cut 3 bases from V and 0 bases from J, with 12 bases between.

This clonotype was seen many times. This sequence joins TRBV7-8 and TRBJ2-1; the match to TRBD2 covers 12 bases. Germline V gene lookup returns CDR1 SGHVS and CDR2 FQNEAQ. The CDR3 runs to 19 residues. V lost 5 bases to trimming and J lost 0 bases; unmatched junction nucleotides: 11. The CDR3 bases are TGTGCCAGCAGCCTGGGACTAGCGGGTTCTAGGAGCTCCTACAATGAGCAGTTCTTC. Translation: CASSLGLAGSRSSYNEQFF.

In its sample, this clonotype was seen a few times. The gene calls are TRBV6-1 and TRBJ2-5; tentative D call: TRBD2 (6 bases). V lost 3 bases to trimming and J lost 5 bases, with 19 bases between them. CDR3 length: 16 residues. CDR1 is MNHNS, CDR2 SASEGT, per germline. CDR3 bases: TGTGCCAGCAGTGACGGGTCACGGGGGTTGAGGGAGACCCAGTACTTC. This codes for CASSDGSRGLRETQYF.

This clonotype was recorded a few times. The chain links TRBV20-1 to TRBJ2-4; D might be TRBD2 (6 bases). This CDR3 contains 16 residues. The germline V gene encodes CDR1 DFQATT and CDR2 SNEGSKA (reference sequence). Trimming cost V 1 base and J 7 bases, with 20 bases left between them. CDR3 coding DNA: TGCAGTGCTAGAGTGCCGAAGACCCCCAGCGGGAACATTCAGTACTTC. It encodes CSARVPKTPSGNIQYF.

This clonotype was seen just once. The chain couples TRBV3-1 to TRBJ1-1; no clear D. Per the germline V gene, CDR1 is LGHDT and CDR2 is YNNKEL (reference sequence). The CDR3 sequence is 13 residues long. Trimming shortened V by 4 bases and J by 8 bases, and 14 bases separated the two germline ends. CDR3 nucleotides: TGTGCCAGCAGCCGCGGACGGGCCTCGGAAGCTTTCTTT. Its translation: CASSRGRASEAFF. Using reference TRBV3-1 and TRBJ1-1 for the parts outside the CDR3, the full variable domain is DTAVSQTPKYLVTQMGNDKSIKCEQNLGHDTMYWYKQDSKKFLKIMFSYNNKELIINETVPNRFSPKSPDKAHLNLHINSLELGDSAVYFCASSRGRASEAFFGQGTRLTVV.

The sample holds many counts of this clonotype. CDR3 coding DNA: TGTGCCAGCAGCTTATTCGACAAGCCTGAGCAGTACTTC. It yields the protein CASSLFDKPEQYF. This chain uses TRBV7-9 with TRBJ2-7, with unresolved D. Germline CDR1 SEHNR, CDR2 FQNEAQ (reference sequence). The CDR3 runs to 13 residues. Deletions cut 2 bases from V and 7 bases from J, with 12 bases between.